This T cell receptor beta chain is drawn from a study of a mutant IDH1 vaccine in newly diagnosed glioma. Study information: The first vaccination came 4-6 weeks after radiotherapy alone, or with temozolomide cycles. Patients had received radiotherapy, temozolomide, or both previously, most receiving both.

Time point indicated: week 11, during vaccination. One vaccine dose held 300 ug of mutant IDH1 20-mer peptide and came with topical imiquimod. The data were produced by immunoSEQ multiplex PCR, yet TCRdb's version contains in-frame clones alone and is incomplete. The sample carries tens of thousands of clones, about 70% recorded once. With respect to this clone: Antigen unknown.

Trimming took off 2 bases at V and 1 base at J, with 5 bases between the two ends. CDR3 length: 13 residues. Germline values: CDR1 SEHNR, CDR2 FQNEAQ (reference sequence). The genes are TRBV7-9 and TRBJ1-1, with D uncertain. The TCR comes from a man aged 18 to 29 with glioma. Some clones in this sample may be carry-over from other donors' samples. The sample here was peripheral blood mononuclear cells (PBMCs), taken from a glioma patient whose treatment included an IDH1 peptide vaccine. For the CDR3, the DNA is TGTGCCAGCAGCTTAAATGGGAACACTGAAGCTTTCTTT. Translating it yields CASSLNGNTEAFF.